This T cell receptor beta chain was found in a study of T cell responses to AZD1222 COVID-19 vaccine. Study-level findings and limits: Spike-specific TCR breadth and depth rose after two AZD1222 doses.

In the case of this clone: The target antigen is unknown.

This CDR3 is 13 amino acids long. Trimming left V 0 bases short and J 10 bases short, with 8 bases between. Germline loops: CDR1 SGDLS, CDR2 YYNGEE. TCRdb's copy holds only in-frame clones and misses some; the assay was immunoSEQ multiplex PCR. Of roughly 110,000 clones listed, about 92% were seen once; the top ten hold 8%. This chain links TRBV9 with TRBJ1-6; D unresolved. The clonotype was recovered from an adult who received the AZD1222 COVID-19 vaccine. The starting material was peripheral blood, obtained 28 days after the second AZD1222 dose. The chain's CDR3 is CASSVEVGSPLHF. CDR3 nucleotides: TGTGCCAGCAGCGTAGAGGTAGGATCACCCCTCCACTTT.